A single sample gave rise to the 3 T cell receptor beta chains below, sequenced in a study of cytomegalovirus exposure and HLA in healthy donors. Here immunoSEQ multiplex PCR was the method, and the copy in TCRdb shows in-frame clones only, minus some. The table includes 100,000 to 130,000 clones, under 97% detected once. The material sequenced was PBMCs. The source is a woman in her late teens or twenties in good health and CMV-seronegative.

The CDR3 DNA follows: TGTGCCAGCAGTCCCCATCGACAGGGTGGGTCTGAAGCTTTCTTT. Translation: CASSPHRQGGSEAFF. The chain links TRBV28 to TRBJ1-1, with TRBD1 matching 7 bases. V was clipped by 5 bases and J by 6 bases; unmatched bases: 12. This CDR3 has 15 residues. From germline, CDR1 is MDHEN and CDR2 SYDVKM.

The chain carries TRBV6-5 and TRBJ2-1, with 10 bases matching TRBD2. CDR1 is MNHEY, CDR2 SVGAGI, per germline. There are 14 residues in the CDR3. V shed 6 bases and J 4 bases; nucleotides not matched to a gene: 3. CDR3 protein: CASRQGLAYNEQFF. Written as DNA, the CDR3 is TGTGCCAGCAGACAGGGACTAGCGTACAATGAGCAGTTCTTC.

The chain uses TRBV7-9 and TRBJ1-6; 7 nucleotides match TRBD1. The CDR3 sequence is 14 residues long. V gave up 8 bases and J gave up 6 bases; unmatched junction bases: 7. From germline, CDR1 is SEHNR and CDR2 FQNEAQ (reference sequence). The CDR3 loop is CASASGQLNSPLHF. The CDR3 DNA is TGTGCCAGCGCGTCGGGACAGCTTAATTCACCCCTCCACTTT.